These 32 T cell receptor beta chains were sequenced from one sample in a study of glioma-infiltrating T cells after dendritic cell vaccination. The method was immunoSEQ multiplex PCR; TCRdb's version includes in-frame clones alone and lacks a portion of them. Among about 65,000 clones listed, approximately 86% were seen once. Time point of the sample: after dendritic cell vaccination, including at tumor progression/relapse. The material was blood, obtained after dendritic cell vaccination. Receptor source: a human donor with glioblastoma.

V gene TRBV10-3 combines with J gene TRBJ2-7; TRBD2 aligns across 7 bases. The V gene end was trimmed by 7 bases and the J gene end by 3 bases; junction bases not matched to a gene: 6. CDR1 is ENHRY, CDR2 SYGVKD, per germline. The CDR3 loop spans 13 amino acids. The CDR3 DNA reads as TGTGCCATCACTGCTGGCGGGGGCTACGAGCAGTACTTC. It codes for CAITAGGGYEQYF.

V gene TRBV30 combines with J gene TRBJ1-1; D is ambiguous. The germline V gene encodes CDR1 GTSNPN and CDR2 SVGIG (reference sequence). This CDR3 spans 12 amino acids. V lost 0 bases, J lost 4 bases, and 6 bases lay in between. As DNA, the CDR3 is TGTGCCTGGAGTGTCGAGGGCACTGAAGCTTTCTTT. Encoded protein: CAWSVEGTEAFF.

V usage is TRBV15 and J usage is TRBJ2-2; 7 bases are shared with TRBD2. Germline values: CDR1 LNHNV, CDR2 YYDKDF (reference sequence). The CDR3 is 14 residues long. The V gene end was trimmed by 4 bases and the J gene end by 2 bases; junction bases not matched to a gene: 1. CDR3 sequence (DNA): TGTGCCACCAGCACTAGCGGTAACACCGGGGAGCTGTTTTTT. Translated: CATSTSGNTGELFF.

The rearrangement joins TRBV5-4 to TRBJ2-5, with D unresolved. The V and J ends lost 0 bases and 2 bases respectively, with 11 bases between them. The germline gives CDR1 SGHNT, CDR2 YYREEE (reference sequence). The CDR3 sequence is 15 residues long. In DNA form, the CDR3 reads TGTGCCAGCAGCTTGGCCGTGGAGCCTCAAGAGACCCAGTACTTC. It translates to CASSLAVEPQETQYF.

This rearrangement joins TRBV11-2 to TRBJ2-3, with 8 bases aligning to TRBD2. V gave up 1 base and J gave up 3 bases; unmatched junction bases: 3. In germline, CDR1 is SGHAT, CDR2 FQNNGV. This CDR3 has 15 residues. In nucleotides, the CDR3 is TGTGCCAGCAGCTTAGCGGGAGGGGGGACAGATACGCAGTATTTT. Protein product: CASSLAGGGTDTQYF.

This clone was seen a handful of times. V gene TRBV6-5 combines with J gene TRBJ1-1; 9 bases match TRBD1. This CDR3 spans 15 amino acids. J was trimmed by 4 bases and V by 0 bases; bases with no gene match: 3. Per germline, CDR1 MNHEY and CDR2 SVGAGI. The CDR3 sequence is CASSYSRQGGTEAFF. CDR3 coding DNA: TGTGCCAGCAGTTACTCCCGACAGGGGGGCACTGAAGCTTTCTTT.

The chain uses TRBV10-3 and TRBJ1-3, with D possibly being TRBD1 (5 bases). V lost 10 bases, J lost 4 bases, and 20 bases lay in between. CDR1 and CDR2 (germline): ENHRY, SYGVKD. The CDR3 extends over 15 amino acids. CDR3 nucleotide sequence: TGTGCCACCAGCCCGACGGGGGTAGCCGGAAACACCATATATTTT. Translated: CATSPTGVAGNTIYF.

The chain is built from TRBV5-1 and TRBJ1-2, with 9 positions matching TRBD1. Looked up from germline, CDR1 is SGHRS and CDR2 is YFSETQ. V lost 2 bases and J lost 6; bases outside the gene matches: 5. CDR3 length: 14 residues. The CDR3 region is CASSLQGQGDGYTF. The CDR3 DNA reads TGCGCCAGCAGCTTACAGGGACAGGGAGATGGCTACACCTTC.

The chain carries TRBV27 and TRBJ2-7; 7 positions match TRBD1. The CDR3 totals 17 residues. J gave up 0 bases and V 2 bases, and 10 bases lay outside the gene matches. Germline loops: CDR1 MNHEY, CDR2 SMNVEV (reference sequence). CDR3 DNA: TGTGCCAGCAGTTTAGGGTCACAGGGGCCTAGCTCCTACGAGCAGTACTTC. Translated, it gives CASSLGSQGPSSYEQYF.

J is TRBJ1-3 and V is TRBV6-5; D is unresolved. This CDR3 is built from 14 residues. Trimming stripped 6 bases from V and 2 bases from J, with 11 bases between. Germline CDR1 and CDR2: MNHEY and SVGAGI. The CDR3 spells CASRVSYPGNTIYF. In DNA form, the CDR3 reads TGTGCCAGCAGGGTCAGTTACCCTGGAAACACCATATATTTT.

CDR3 nucleotide sequence: TGTGCCAGTAGTATAGGCGCGACAGGGACCTACGAGCAGTACTTC. Translation: CASSIGATGTYEQYF. V and J are TRBV19 and TRBJ2-7; TRBD1 matches at 7 bases. After removal of 1 base from V and 2 bases from J, the junction contained 5 bases not matched to a gene. The germline gives CDR1 LNHDA, CDR2 SQIVND (reference sequence). The length of the CDR3 is 15 residues. The full variable domain, with the rest looked up from reference TRBV19 and TRBJ2-7, is DGGITQSPKYLFRKEGQNVTLSCEQNLNHDAMYWYRQDPGQGLRLIYYSQIVNDFQKGDIAEGYSVSREKKESFPLTVTSAQKNPTAFYLCASSIGATGTYEQYFGPGTRLTVT.

The genes are TRBV5-4 and TRBJ2-7, with 8 nucleotides matching TRBD1. The V segment lost 3 bases and the J segment 3 bases; nucleotides outside the gene matches: 8. Per the germline V gene, CDR1 is SGHNT and CDR2 is YYREEE (reference sequence). The CDR3 consists of 15 residues. CDR3 residues: CASSYGQGAYYEQYF. DNA for the CDR3: TGTGCCAGCAGCTATGGGCAGGGGGCGTACTACGAGCAGTACTTC.

The V and J genes are TRBV9 and TRBJ1-6; no firm D call. CDR1 is SGDLS, CDR2 YYNGEE, per germline. CDR3 length: 15 residues. Between the trimmed V and J ends, which lost 0 bases and 7 bases, there was a span of 11 bases. Written as DNA, the CDR3 is TGTGCCAGCAGCGTAGGCAGGTCAAGGAATTCACCCCTCCACTTT. This encodes CASSVGRSRNSPLHF.

The chain uses TRBV2 and TRBJ1-2, with D maybe TRBD1 (5 bases). V was trimmed by 6 bases and J by 8 bases, leaving 16 bases between them. This CDR3 spans 13 amino acids. The germline V gene has CDR1 SNHLY and CDR2 FYNNEI. The CDR3 region is CASSAPGIGGYTF. Written as DNA, the CDR3 is TGTGCCAGCAGCGCCCCAGGGATCGGCGGCTACACCTTC.

The genes are TRBV11-2 and TRBJ1-1; 8 nucleotides align to TRBD1. CDR3 length equals 13 residues. Germline V gene lookup returns CDR1 SGHAT and CDR2 FQNNGV. The V gene end was trimmed by 4 bases and the J gene end by 4 bases; junction bases not matched to a gene: 2. CDR3 protein: CASSSDRGTEAFF. The DNA of the CDR3 is TGTGCCAGCAGCTCCGACAGGGGCACTGAAGCTTTCTTT. The full variable domain, in which reference TRBV11-2 and TRBJ1-1 provide the parts outside the CDR3, is EAGVAQSPRYKIIEKRQSVAFWCNPISGHATLYWYQQILGQGPKLLIQFQNNGVVDDSQLPKDRFSAERLKGVDSTLKIQPAKLEDSAVYLCASSSDRGTEAFFGQGTRLTVV.

This clone was seen just once. V usage is TRBV19 and J usage is TRBJ2-2; D might be TRBD2 (5 bases). The CDR3 extends over 15 amino acids. V shed 10 bases and J shed 1 base, with 16 bases lying between them. CDR1 and CDR2 (germline): LNHDA, SQIVND (reference sequence). CDR3 sequence reads: CATKSREVNTGELFF. DNA of the CDR3: TGTGCCACCAAGTCGAGGGAAGTGAACACCGGGGAGCTGTTTTTT.

The rearrangement joins TRBV6-5 to TRBJ1-1; D gene unclear. The CDR3 is made up of 11 amino acids. Per germline, CDR1 MNHEY and CDR2 SVGAGI. V gave up 5 bases and J gave up 5 bases, with 6 bases separating them. CDR3 DNA sequence: TGTGCCAGCAGTGAACGGACTGAAGCTTTCTTT. Translated, it gives CASSERTEAFF.

The chain has TRBV2 and TRBJ2-1; D is ambiguous. V shed 2 bases and J shed 8 bases, with 7 bases lying between them. The V gene's germline CDR1 is SNHLY and CDR2 FYNNEI. This CDR3 has 12 residues. In nucleotides, the CDR3 is TGTGCCAGCAGTGAAATGGGCGATGAGCAGTTCTTC. Residues: CASSEMGDEQFF. Filled out from reference TRBV2 and TRBJ2-1, the complete variable domain reads EPEVTQTPSHQVTQMGQEVILRCVPISNHLYFYWYRQILGQKVEFLVSFYNNEISEKSEIFDDQFSVERPDGSNFTLKIRSTKLEDSAMYFCASSEMGDEQFFGPGTRLTVL.

This sequence joins TRBV6-1 and TRBJ1-2; D possibly corresponds to TRBD1 (6 bases). Trimming pared 6 bases from V and 5 bases from J, leaving 19 bases between. Per germline, CDR1 MNHNS and CDR2 SASEGT. The CDR3 is made up of 15 amino acids. The CDR3 bases are TGTGCCAGCAGCATGAAATTACAGGGTAGTTATGGCTACACCTTC. Translated: CASSMKLQGSYGYTF.

This rearrangement joins TRBV5-1 to TRBJ2-2, with D possibly being TRBD1 (5 bases). The CDR3 covers 15 residues. Germline V gene data show CDR1 as SGHRS and CDR2 as YFSETQ. Between the trimmed V and J ends, which lost 0 bases and 4 bases, there was a span of 10 bases. The CDR3 loop reads CASSLGRVGTGELFF. In nucleotides, the CDR3 is TGCGCCAGCAGCTTGGGCAGGGTCGGCACCGGGGAGCTGTTTTTT.

J is TRBJ1-2 and V is TRBV6-1; TRBD1 matches at 9 bases. The V and J ends lost 7 bases and 3 bases, in that order; junction bases with no gene match: 6. Germline lookup yields CDR1 MNHNS and CDR2 SASEGT. This CDR3 has 14 amino acids. This CDR3 is CASTVTGGDYGYTF. DNA of the CDR3: TGTGCCAGCACTGTGACAGGGGGGGACTATGGCTACACCTTC.

The rearrangement uses TRBV7-6 and TRBJ2-1; the D gene is possibly TRBD1 (6 bases). V was cut by 5 bases and J by 1 base, with 12 bases left in between. Germline V lookup: CDR1 SGHVS, CDR2 FNYEAQ. The CDR3 loop spans 15 amino acids. The DNA of the CDR3 is TGTGCCAGCAGCCGAGGGACACTATCCTACAATGAGCAGTTCTTC. Encoded protein: CASSRGTLSYNEQFF.

The chain links TRBV7-9 to TRBJ2-1, with 8 bases identical to TRBD1. After removal of 5 bases from V and 3 bases from J, the junction contained 3 bases not matched to a gene. Germline CDR1 SEHNR, CDR2 FQNEAQ (reference sequence). This CDR3 region has 14 residues. DNA for the CDR3: TGTGCCAGCAGCAGAGGGACAGGCTACAATGAGCAGTTCTTC. This translates into CASSRGTGYNEQFF.

The chain has TRBV4-1 and TRBJ2-3; 10 bases agree with TRBD2. Germline assignment: CDR1 MGHRA and CDR2 YSYEKL. Losses at the gene ends were 4 bases for V and 5 bases for J; bases not matched to a gene: 6. The CDR3 runs 15 residues. In DNA, the CDR3 is TGCGCCAGCAGCCGACCGAGCGGGGGGGTAGATACGCAGTATTTT. It is translated as CASSRPSGGVDTQYF.

The J gene is TRBJ2-7, the V gene TRBV6-1; tentatively, D is TRBD2 (5 bases). Germline CDR1 is MNHNS and CDR2 is SASEGT. Trimming pared 7 bases from V and 2 bases from J, leaving 12 bases between. The CDR3 has 13 amino acids. CDR3 DNA sequence: TGTGCCAGCACGGGGTGGCGGACCTACGAGCAGTACTTC. This translates into CASTGWRTYEQYF.

The V call is TRBV11-2, the J call TRBJ2-1, with 7 bases that match TRBD2. From germline, CDR1 is SGHAT and CDR2 FQNNGV. This CDR3 has 16 amino acids. After removal of 2 bases from V and 0 bases from J, the junction contained 4 bases not matched to a gene. CDR3 region: CASSLQRDYSYNEQFF. The CDR3 DNA follows: TGTGCCAGCAGCTTACAGCGGGACTACTCCTACAATGAGCAGTTCTTC.

The chain combines TRBV5-1 with TRBJ2-1, with TRBD2 matching over 10 bases. The CDR3 contains 18 residues. Germline CDR1 is SGHRS and CDR2 is YFSETQ. Trimming removed 1 base from V and 5 bases from J; junction bases left unmatched: 12. In DNA, the CDR3 is TGCGCCAGCAGCTTGAGGCTAGCGGGAGAGGGGGCCCACAATGAGCAGTTCTTC. Translated: CASSLRLAGEGAHNEQFF.

The rearrangement joins TRBV4-3 to TRBJ2-7, with D perhaps TRBD2 (6 bases). This CDR3 spans 16 amino acids. V shed 1 base and J shed 0 bases, with 13 bases lying between them. Germline values: CDR1 LGHNA, CDR2 YSLEER. DNA for the CDR3: TGCGCCAGCAGCCAAGGGGCCCTGGGGGGCTCCTACGAGCAGTACTTC. Translation: CASSQGALGGSYEQYF.

J is TRBJ2-2 and V is TRBV7-3; 7 bases are a match to TRBD2. This CDR3 is built from 13 residues. Germline-derived CDR1 and CDR2 are SGHTA and FQGTGA. V lost 7 bases, J lost 2 bases, and 1 base stayed unmatched. CDR3 sequence: CASTGGNTGELFF. CDR3 sequence (DNA): TGTGCCAGCACGGGGGGAAACACCGGGGAGCTGTTTTTT.

The chain combines TRBV10-1 with TRBJ1-2, with 9 bases lining up with TRBD1. CDR1 and CDR2 from the germline V gene are WNHNN and SYGVQD (reference sequence). The CDR3 has 17 residues. V gave up 10 bases and J gave up 5 bases; unmatched junction bases: 20. Here the CDR3 reads CANWLDNLGQGFYGYTF. In nucleotides, the CDR3 is TGCGCCAACTGGTTGGATAATTTGGGACAGGGTTTTTATGGCTACACCTTC.

The chain joins TRBV7-8 to TRBJ1-1, with D possibly matching TRBD1 (6 bases). The V end lost 3 bases, the J end lost 0 bases, and 11 bases lay between the germline ends. The CDR3 has 15 amino acids. Looked up from germline, CDR1 is SGHVS and CDR2 is FQNEAQ. CDR3 region: CASSFPGQMNTEAFF. The CDR3 DNA sequence: TGTGCCAGCAGCTTTCCGGGACAAATGAACACTGAAGCTTTCTTT. Using reference TRBV7-8 and TRBJ1-1 for the parts outside the CDR3, the full variable domain is GAGVSQSPRYKVAKRGQDVALRCDPISGHVSLFWYQQALGQGPEFLTYFQNEAQLDKSGLPSDRFFAERPEGSVSTLKIQRTQQEDSAVYLCASSFPGQMNTEAFFGQGTRLTVV.

This chain connects TRBV25-1 to TRBJ1-3, with TRBD1 as a possible D gene (5 bases). The germline V gene encodes CDR1 MGHDK and CDR2 SYGVNS. The CDR3 has 16 residues. V was shortened by 1 base and J by 4 bases, with 14 bases between the two germline ends. CDR3 loop: CASSELGLSRGNTIYF. The CDR3 nucleotides read TGTGCCAGCAGTGAATTGGGGCTTAGTAGGGGAAACACCATATATTTT.